Below, one T cell receptor beta chain is given with its context. Its antigen remains unknown. This sample was taken from a study of cytomegalovirus exposure and HLA in healthy donors. The germline V gene has CDR1 MDHEN and CDR2 SYDVKM. V was pared by 7 bases and J by 1 base, with 13 bases between. This CDR3 comprises 14 residues. PCR was performed using 60 Vbeta and 13 Jbeta primers. Data came from immunoSEQ multiplex PCR; TCRdb stores just in-frame clones and leaves some out. The sample consists of roughly 100,000 clones, over 60% of them appearing once. Findings and caveats of the study: There were some public TCRs occurring in many donors, but most TCR sequences were rare.

The sequenced sample consisted of PBMCs. This sequence was found in a man aged 40-49 years in good health and CMV-seropositive. The chain carries TRBV28 and TRBJ1-2; D might be TRBD1 (6 bases). This CDR3 is CASTLTGSNYGYTF. CDR3 DNA: TGTGCCAGCACACTTACAGGGAGTAACTATGGCTACACCTTC.